What follows are 24 T cell receptor beta chains derived from one specimen sequenced in a study of diagnostic markers for celiac disease. From the reads, TCRdb lists one entry per CDR3 protein and no DNA. This sample contains several thousand distinct CDR3 sequences. The specimen sequenced was either unsorted cells or a sorted T cell fraction (not recorded which). The receptors come from a human donor. This table probably holds off-target reads from a library built for another chain.

The chain links TRBV4-1 to TRBJ2-3; TCRdb lists TRBD1, though no DNA is available to test this call. Germline-derived CDR1 and CDR2 are MGHRA and YSYEKL. This CDR3 spans 14 amino acids. CDR3 residues: CASSLIKEGGTQYF.

The rearrangement joins TRBV7-2 to TRBJ2-2; TCRdb gives TRBD2 as the D gene, but with no DNA this cannot be confirmed. This CDR3 contains 20 residues. Germline lookup yields CDR1 SGHTA and CDR2 FQGNSA. CDR3 sequence: CASSPSTHTSGGAYTGELFF. The whole variable domain, remainder taken from reference TRBV7-2 and TRBJ2-2, is GAGVSQSPSNKVTEKGKDVELRCDPISGHTALYWYRQSLGQGLEFLIYFQGNSAPDKSGLPSDRFSAERTGGSVSTLTIQRTQQEDSAVYLCASSPSTHTSGGAYTGELFFGEGSRLTVL.

Its frequency marks this clonotype as medium-sized. This CDR3 reads CSASGGSQYNEQFF. The chain carries TRBV20-1 and TRBJ2-1; the D call from TCRdb, TRBD1, cannot be confirmed without DNA. The CDR3 length is 14 residues. Germline values: CDR1 DFQATT, CDR2 SNEGSKA (reference sequence).

The rearrangement uses TRBV7-3 and TRBJ2-7; with no DNA, the TCRdb D assignment of TRBD1 cannot be verified. Looked up from germline, CDR1 is SGHTA and CDR2 is FQGTGA. The CDR3 has 13 residues. The CDR3 spells CASGWTGTGEQYF.

The rearrangement joins TRBV18 to TRBJ2-3. This CDR3 comprises 15 residues. Germline V gene data show CDR1 as KGHSH and CDR2 as LQKENI. The CDR3 region is CASSPPGSISDTQYF.

This clonotype counts as medium-sized by frequency. The rearrangement links TRBV11-2 to TRBJ2-3; the D call of TRBD1 rests on TCRdb alone, since no DNA is present to check it. CDR3 length: 17 residues. The V gene's germline CDR1 is SGHAT and CDR2 FQNNGV. CDR3 sequence reads: CASSLVLSRPREDTQYF.

This sequence joins TRBV5-1 and TRBJ2-3. Germline loops: CDR1 SGHRS, CDR2 YFSETQ. The CDR3 is made up of 12 amino acids. The CDR3 sequence is CASSLSTDTQYF. Supplemented by reference TRBV5-1 and TRBJ2-3, the full variable domain reads KAGVTQTPRYLIKTRGQQVTLSCSPISGHRSVSWYQQTPGQGLQFLFEYFSETQRNKGNFPGRFSGRQFSNSRSEMNVSTLELGDSALYLCASSLSTDTQYFGPGTRLTVL.

Its frequency marks this clonotype as medium-sized. The genes are TRBV7-2 and TRBJ2-7; TCRdb names TRBD1, which stays unverified in the absence of DNA. The CDR3 consists of 13 residues. The germline V gene encodes CDR1 SGHTA and CDR2 FQGNSA. The CDR3: CASNSGQSYEQYF.

This clonotype ranks as medium-sized in terms of frequency. This chain uses TRBV20-1 with TRBJ2-2; as DNA is missing, the TRBD2 call by TCRdb cannot be tested. The CDR3 spans 19 residues. Germline CDR1 reads DFQATT; CDR2 reads SNEGSKA (reference sequence). The CDR3 reads CSARARLAGVSSTTGELFF.

The chain employs TRBV10-3 and TRBJ2-1; TCRdb picks TRBD1, but there is no DNA to check that call. This CDR3 is 14 amino acids long. Per germline, CDR1 ENHRY and CDR2 SYGVKD. CDR3 region: CAISRDPTYNEQFF.

The CDR3 reads CASSRDSGANVLTF. V usage is TRBV6-2 or TRBV6-3 and J usage is TRBJ2-6; there is no DNA to check the TCRdb D call of TRBD1. Germline CDR1 and CDR2: MNHEY and SVGEGT. The CDR3 has 14 residues.

In terms of frequency, this clonotype is medium-sized. This chain links TRBV5-1 with TRBJ2-5. The germline CDR1 and CDR2 sequences are SGHRS and YFSETQ. The CDR3 runs 16 residues. CDR3 sequence reads: CASSLGQNLVQETQYF.

The V and J genes are TRBV6-5 and TRBJ1-1. CDR1 and CDR2 (germline): MNHEY, SVGAGI. This CDR3 has 13 residues. The CDR3 spells CASRQPRNTEAFF.

The chain employs TRBV28 and TRBJ1-2. The CDR3 loop spans 13 amino acids. CDR1 is MDHEN, CDR2 SYDVKM, per germline. This chain's CDR3 is CASSLGEASGYTF.

Considering frequency, this clonotype is medium-sized. The chain recombines TRBV9 with TRBJ2-1; TCRdb selects TRBD2, and the lack of DNA leaves this call unchecked. CDR1 and CDR2 (germline): SGDLS, YYNGEE. The CDR3 is 18 residues long. The CDR3 sequence: CASSGGGTSGSTYNEQFF.

This chain's CDR3 is CASSPGTATDTQYF. The V gene is TRBV7-3, the J gene TRBJ2-3; TCRdb picks TRBD2, but there is no DNA to check that call. The CDR3 totals 14 residues. CDR1 SGHTA and CDR2 FQGTGA come from the germline V gene.

The V and J genes are TRBV7-6 and TRBJ2-5. Germline CDR1 and CDR2: SGHVS and FNYEAQ. This CDR3 is 16 amino acids long. The chain's CDR3 is CASSPSLRVGQETQYF.

The chain links TRBV5-1 to TRBJ2-5; the D call of TRBD1 rests on TCRdb alone, since no DNA is present to check it. The CDR3 spans 14 residues. Germline V gives CDR1 SGHRS, CDR2 YFSETQ. The CDR3 is CASSPLTSGETQYF.

This clonotype is labeled medium-sized based on frequency. The chain's CDR3 is CASSSLQPNQPQHF. V and J are TRBV27 and TRBJ1-5. This CDR3 has 14 residues. The germline CDR1 and CDR2 sequences are MNHEY and SMNVEV (reference sequence).

The chain recombines TRBV7-3 with TRBJ2-3; with no DNA, the TCRdb D assignment of TRBD2 cannot be verified. In germline, CDR1 is SGHTA, CDR2 FQGTGA. The CDR3 contains 16 residues. CDR3 amino acids: CASSPVAGGGADTQYF.

V is TRBV2 and J is TRBJ2-2; TCRdb lists TRBD1, though no DNA is available to test this call. This CDR3 comprises 15 residues. Germline V gene lookup returns CDR1 SNHLY and CDR2 FYNNEI. CDR3 sequence reads: CASLHPGSNTGELFF.

CDR3 sequence reads: CASSQAVGNTIYF. The chain combines TRBV16 with TRBJ1-3. The CDR3 covers 13 residues. From germline, CDR1 is KGHSY and CDR2 FQNENV.

J is TRBJ1-5 and V is TRBV15. The CDR3 totals 14 residues. The V gene's germline CDR1 is LNHNV and CDR2 YYDKDF (reference sequence). CDR3: CATRETGNNQPQHF.

This clonotype is called medium-sized based on its frequency. The chain combines TRBV7-8 with TRBJ2-6; the D call of TRBD1 rests on TCRdb alone, since no DNA is present to check it. The CDR3 is made up of 17 amino acids. Germline CDR1 is SGHVS and CDR2 is FQNEAQ. Here the CDR3 reads CASSSRQGARGANVLTF. The entire variable domain, with the rest obtained from reference TRBV7-8 and TRBJ2-6, is as follows: GAGVSQSPRYKVAKRGQDVALRCDPISGHVSLFWYQQALGQGPEFLTYFQNEAQLDKSGLPSDRFFAERPEGSVSTLKIQRTQQEDSAVYLCASSSRQGARGANVLTFGAGSRLTVL.